The next 28 T cell receptor beta chains were all read from a single sample in a study of post-analysis software for immune sequencing data. Whole-study findings and limits: Higher frequency in patients than in controls was seen for five TRBV segments, with TRBV5-6, TRBV5-1 and TRBV20-1 among them.

Each TCR beta cDNA library carried unique molecular identifiers. Using its own MiXCR run on the PCR reads, TCRdb lists one record per CDR3 protein. The data contain around 700,000 distinct CDR3 sequences, approximately 59% of them singletons. The antigens for these receptors are not known. The material sequenced was blood. The receptors originated from a girl aged 2 to 9 with multiple sclerosis.

This clonotype occurred a few times. The J gene is TRBJ1-1, the V gene TRBV12-3 or TRBV12-4; 8 positions match TRBD1. V was clipped by 1 base and J by 6 bases; unmatched bases: 4. The CDR3 spans 14 residues. The CDR3 nucleotides are TGTGCCAGCAGTTTAGGTTACAGGGGGGCTGAAGCTTTCTTT. Protein sequence: CASSLGYRGAEAFF.

The V and J genes are TRBV5-1 and TRBJ2-3; 7 nucleotides match TRBD2. Per germline, CDR1 SGHRS and CDR2 YFSETQ. CDR3 length: 17 amino acids. V was clipped by 2 bases and J by 4 bases; unmatched bases: 13. The CDR3 DNA is TGCGCCAGCAGCTTCCGATTGGGAGGGGATGGGGCAGATACGCAGTATTTT. Translated, it gives CASSFRLGGDGADTQYF.

The chain recombines TRBV20-1 with TRBJ2-5; D is undetermined. Germline V gives CDR1 DFQATT, CDR2 SNEGSKA (reference sequence). V lost 0 bases, J lost 5 bases, and 16 bases lay in between. The CDR3 is 15 amino acids. The CDR3 nucleotides are TGCAGTGCTAGAGATCAGGCTCCCCGGGTTGAGACCCAGTACTTC. Translated, it gives CSARDQAPRVETQYF.

The chain has TRBV11-2 and TRBJ1-1, with unresolved D. Germline values: CDR1 SGHAT, CDR2 FQNNGV. The CDR3 runs 14 residues. The ends were cut back, 1 base at V and 1 base at J, with 7 bases in the middle. The CDR3 spells CASSLGLGNTEAFF. The CDR3 DNA follows: TGTGCCAGCAGCTTAGGCTTAGGGAACACTGAAGCTTTCTTT.

The chain has TRBV4-2 and TRBJ1-1, with 7 nucleotides matching TRBD1. The V and J ends lost 0 bases and 8 bases, in that order; junction bases with no gene match: 18. This CDR3 spans 18 amino acids. Germline V gene sequence: CDR1 LGHNA, CDR2 YNFKEQ. The DNA of the CDR3 is TGTGCCAGCAGCCAAGAATTATGGACAGGCCACTTGGGGCCCGAAGCTTTCTTT. Amino acid sequence: CASSQELWTGHLGPEAFF.

The chain combines TRBV12-3 or TRBV12-4 with TRBJ2-4; 7 bases line up with TRBD1. Unmatched junction bases numbered 8, after V lost 5 bases and J lost 7 bases. The length of the CDR3 is 14 residues. CDR3 loop: CASSRQGSPNIQYF. The DNA for the CDR3 is TGTGCCAGCAGTCGACAGGGATCCCCCAACATTCAGTACTTC.

The chain joins TRBV20-1 to TRBJ2-7; D is unclear. CDR1 is DFQATT and CDR2 is SNEGSKA in the germline V gene (reference sequence). The CDR3 loop spans 14 amino acids. V lost 1 base and J 0 bases, leaving 10 bases between the germline ends. CDR3 in DNA: TGCAGTGCTAGAGGACGGAAGAGCTCCTACGAGCAGTACTTC. Its protein product is CSARGRKSSYEQYF.

This rearrangement joins TRBV30 to TRBJ1-2; 7 nucleotides align to TRBD1. Germline V gene sequence: CDR1 GTSNPN, CDR2 SVGIG (reference sequence). CDR3 length: 16 residues. With V trimmed by 4 bases and J by 2 bases, 13 bases remained unmatched. For the CDR3, the DNA is TGTGCCTGGATCGCGGTAGAGGGGGCGGGCAACTATGGCTACACCTTC. This sequence encodes CAWIAVEGAGNYGYTF.

The chain joins TRBV12-3 or TRBV12-4 to TRBJ2-7, with D uncertain. This CDR3 contains 13 residues. The V and J ends lost 4 bases and 2 bases respectively, with 9 bases between them. The DNA of the CDR3 is TGTGCCAGCAGTTATCAAGTACCCTACGAGCAGTACTTC. As protein: CASSYQVPYEQYF.

The chain joins TRBV14 to TRBJ2-7, with D unresolved. The V end was cut by 2 bases, the J end by 2 bases, with 10 bases between. CDR3 length equals 14 residues. From germline, CDR1 is SGHDN and CDR2 FVKESK. The CDR3 DNA sequence: TGTGCCAGCAGCCAATCGCACGGTACCTACGAGCAGTACTTC. Translation: CASSQSHGTYEQYF.

The rearrangement links TRBV4-3 to TRBJ1-1; D perhaps matches TRBD1 (5 bases). The CDR3 is 14 amino acids. Germline-derived CDR1 and CDR2 are LGHNA and YSLEER. The germline V and J ends were trimmed by 0 bases and 4 bases, with 9 bases remaining between them. DNA for the CDR3: TGCGCCAGCAGCCAAGATCGGGGGATCACTGAAGCTTTCTTT. Translating gives CASSQDRGITEAFF.

The chain couples TRBV29-1 to TRBJ2-1; D not certain. Germline V lookup: CDR1 SQVTM, CDR2 ANQGSEA. V lost 4 bases, J lost 2 bases, and 12 bases lay in between. The CDR3 covers 14 residues. This chain's CDR3 is CSVGAMLTYNEQFF. The CDR3 DNA reads TGCAGCGTTGGAGCCATGCTAACCTACAATGAGCAGTTCTTC.

This chain uses TRBV20-1 with TRBJ2-5, with TRBD2 matching 11 bases. Germline lookup yields CDR1 DFQATT and CDR2 SNEGSKA (reference sequence). V was clipped by 5 bases and J by 2 bases; unmatched bases: 7. CDR3 length: 15 amino acids. CDR3 sequence reads: CSASPTSGGQETQYF. Here the CDR3 DNA reads TGCAGTGCTTCTCCAACTAGCGGGGGACAAGAGACCCAGTACTTC.

The chain employs TRBV10-3 and TRBJ2-6; TRBD1 matches 8 bases. V shed 5 bases and J 4 bases; nucleotides not matched to a gene: 10. The CDR3 totals 17 residues. From germline, CDR1 is ENHRY and CDR2 SYGVKD. For the CDR3, the DNA is TGTGCCATCAGTCAAACCCAGGGGGCGAAAGGGGCCAACGTCCTGACTTTC. This sequence encodes CAISQTQGAKGANVLTF.

The count of this clonotype is one. The chain recombines TRBV10-3 with TRBJ2-7; D possibly uses TRBD1 or TRBD2 (5 bases each). Trimming left V 6 bases short and J 2 bases short, with 11 bases between. Germline V CDR1 and CDR2: ENHRY, SYGVKD. This CDR3 has 13 residues. The CDR3 nucleotides read TGTGCCATCAGCCGGGACGTAACCTACGAGCAGTACTTC. This gives the protein CAISRDVTYEQYF.

There are a few counts of this clonotype. The gene calls are TRBV12-3 or TRBV12-4 and TRBJ2-1, with 10 bases aligning to TRBD2. Germline trimming cut 7 bases from V and 11 bases from J; bases unmatched to any gene: 11. The CDR3 has 14 residues. Here the CDR3 DNA reads TGTGCCAGCACCCCCCTTGGTAGCGGGAGGAAGCAGTTCTTC. Translated: CASTPLGSGRKQFF.

V is TRBV29-1 and J is TRBJ1-5; 7 nucleotides line up with TRBD1. Germline assignment: CDR1 SQVTM and CDR2 ANQGSEA. V lost 8 bases to trimming and J lost 3 bases; unmatched junction nucleotides: 7. The CDR3 consists of 13 residues. CDR3 bases: TGCAGCACACGAACAGGGGACAATCAGCCCCAGCATTTT. It specifies CSTRTGDNQPQHF. Drawing the rest from reference TRBV29-1 and TRBJ1-5, the complete variable domain is SAVISQKPSRDICQRGTSLTIQCQVDSQVTMMFWYRQQPGQSLTLIATANQGSEATYESGFVIDKFPISRPNLTFSTLTVSNMSPEDSSIYLCSTRTGDNQPQHFGDGTRLSIL.

The rearrangement joins TRBV5-1 to TRBJ1-2; D is unclear. V lost 0 bases and J 5 bases, leaving 17 bases between the germline ends. CDR3 length equals 16 residues. Germline CDR1 SGHRS, CDR2 YFSETQ. This CDR3 reads CASSLGRGLLLYGYTF. For the CDR3, the DNA is TGCGCCAGCAGCTTGGGACGCGGGTTGCTCCTGTATGGCTACACCTTC.

The sample holds a few counts of this clonotype. V and J are TRBV12-3 or TRBV12-4 and TRBJ2-3, with D unresolved. The V gene lost 5 bases and the J gene lost 3 bases, with 12 bases spanning the gap. This CDR3 is built from 14 residues. The CDR3 loop reads CASSPGEETDTQYF. Here the CDR3 DNA reads TGTGCCAGCAGTCCCGGTGAGGAAACAGATACGCAGTATTTT.

The gene calls are TRBV5-5 and TRBJ2-3; 7 bases match TRBD2. Losses at the gene ends were 4 bases for V and 2 bases for J; bases not matched to a gene: 7. CDR3 length equals 15 residues. Per the germline V gene, CDR1 is SGHKS and CDR2 is YYEKEE (reference sequence). CDR3 region: CASSIREGFTDTQYF. CDR3 nucleotides: TGTGCCAGCAGCATAAGGGAGGGGTTCACAGATACGCAGTATTTT.

The rearrangement links TRBV12-3 or TRBV12-4 to TRBJ2-1, with 8 bases fitting TRBD2. After removal of 1 base from V and 1 base from J, the junction contained 9 bases not matched to a gene. The CDR3 runs 18 residues. The DNA of the CDR3 is TGTGCCAGCAGTTTAGTTCCGGTCGCGGGGGGTTCCTACAATGAGCAGTTCTTC. It encodes CASSLVPVAGGSYNEQFF.

The chain combines TRBV20-1 with TRBJ2-7; D assignment may be TRBD1 or TRBD2 (6 bases each). Germline V gene sequence: CDR1 DFQATT, CDR2 SNEGSKA (reference sequence). Trimming left V 0 bases short and J 5 bases short, with 17 bases between. The CDR3 has 15 residues. CDR3 region: CSARDAGQNFHEQYF. In nucleotides, the CDR3 is TGCAGTGCTAGAGATGCGGGACAAAATTTCCACGAGCAGTACTTC.

A note on this clonotype: One junction end disagrees with the germline gene, perhaps due to a read error. The rearrangement links TRBV20-1 to TRBJ2-5, with D possibly being TRBD2 (5 bases). The CDR3 covers 13 residues. Per germline, CDR1 DFQATT and CDR2 SNEGSKA (reference sequence). The CDR3 here is CSARGPSGETQYF. Written as DNA, the CDR3 is TGCAGTGCCAGAGGGCCGTCGGGGGAGACCCAGTACTTC.

The chain links TRBV6-5 to TRBJ2-1; 11 nucleotides align to TRBD2. Germline trimming cut 4 bases from V and 5 bases from J; bases unmatched to any gene: 4. The CDR3 sequence is 15 residues long. CDR1 and CDR2 from the germline V gene are MNHEY and SVGAGI. The CDR3 is CASSFTSGGHNEQFF. The CDR3 coding sequence is TGTGCCAGCAGTTTTACTAGCGGGGGTCACAATGAGCAGTTCTTC.

The genes are TRBV27 and TRBJ2-7; the D gene is possibly TRBD2 (6 bases). Trimming took off 5 bases at V and 7 bases at J, with 21 bases between the two ends. The CDR3 spans 15 residues. Germline values: CDR1 MNHEY, CDR2 SMNVEV (reference sequence). CDR3 nucleotide sequence: TGTGCCAGCAGTCTCCAATTAACTAGCAGGTATGAGCAGTACTTC. It yields the protein CASSLQLTSRYEQYF.

This clonotype appeared a few times. The chain uses TRBV4-1 and TRBJ1-6, with D hard to call. The V gene lost 0 bases and the J gene lost 7 bases, with 4 bases spanning the gap. Germline lookup yields CDR1 MGHRA and CDR2 YSYEKL. CDR3 length: 13 residues. The CDR3 reads CASSQDPNSPLHF. In DNA form, the CDR3 reads TGCGCCAGCAGCCAAGATCCCAATTCACCCCTCCACTTT.

The V and J genes are TRBV6-5 and TRBJ2-3, with 11 bases identical to TRBD2. The V and J ends lost 2 bases and 1 base, in that order; junction bases with no gene match: 2. Germline values: CDR1 MNHEY, CDR2 SVGAGI. The CDR3 runs to 16 residues. This CDR3 reads CASSYLTSGGTDTQYF. CDR3 DNA: TGTGCCAGCAGTTACCTGACTAGCGGGGGCACAGATACGCAGTATTTT.

In this sample, this clonotype turned up a few times. V gene TRBV24-1 combines with J gene TRBJ2-1; 8 nucleotides align to TRBD2. Germline assignment: CDR1 KGHDR and CDR2 SFDVKD. With V trimmed by 5 bases and J by 2 bases, 4 bases remained unmatched. The CDR3 covers 15 residues. Here the CDR3 DNA reads TGTGCCACCAGTGGCGGGACTAGTACCTACAATGAGCAGTTCTTC. It encodes CATSGGTSTYNEQFF.